This T cell receptor beta chain stems from a study of blood T cells in healthy people across ages. General study points: A strong correlation between TCR beta diversity and naive T cell percentage was seen.

V was clipped by 1 base and J by 3 bases; unmatched bases: 2. The CDR3 has 16 amino acids. The germline V gene encodes CDR1 KGHDR and CDR2 SFDVKD. Primed by a sample-barcoded 5' primer and a J-beta primer mix, a second PCR proceeded for about 7 to 12 cycles. Tags on each cDNA molecule came from a template-switch adaptor with 12 random nucleotides. TCRdb reprocessed the 5' RACE reads with MiXCR, giving one entry per CDR3 protein. Of approximately 1,100,000 distinct CDR3 sequences listed, 45% are singletons. The table lists this clonotype with a few counts. Antigen unknown. The source of this sequence is an older woman in good health. V and J are TRBV24-1 and TRBJ2-5; 12 positions agree with TRBD2. Sequenced input: blood. Here the CDR3 DNA reads TGTGCCACCAGTGATTTCGGACTAGCGGGAAAAGAGACCCAGTACTTC. Translated: CATSDFGLAGKETQYF.